This TCR beta chain appears in the sequencing data of a study of metastatic and nonmetastatic thyroid tumors (dated by TCRdb to 2019 to 2021). Regarding the study in general: The researchers compared repertoires between peripheral blood samples and tumor or nodule tissue samples from patients with malignant or benign thyroid disease.

The CDR3 contains 14 residues, cysteine and phenylalanine counted. This entry keeps only the CDR3 DNA: 42 bases, framed from base 1. As encoded in the germline V gene, CDR1 is SGHTA while CDR2 is FQGNSA. V loses 0 bases, J loses 3 bases, and the germline ends lie 7 bases apart. Worth noting for this clone: No cognate antigen has been identified for it. No base-level quality is on record; no much larger clone is a single base apart.

Libraries were made using PCR. These reads were obtained on an Illumina HiSeq 4000. The TCR beta-chain CDR3 region of each patient was profiled by high-throughput sequencing. The authors' pipeline ran thus. CDR3 differences across clinicopathological groups were used to build a classifier for discriminating distant-metastatic papillary thyroid cancer patients. The Shannon index was used to assess repertoire diversity, and the Morisita-Horn index was used to assess tumor-blood repertoire similarity. TCRdb redid the processing of the public reads, applying fastp at Q25 and MiXCR, and retained in-frame beta chains. The V and J calls come from TCRdb's annotation, not from the publication. The sample table records roughly 6,200 clones; more than 30% of these occur just once. The ten most abundant clones make up 15% to 20% of the sample. The paper as a whole reports these results and caveats: In both blood and tumor samples, malignant tumors were reported to have significantly higher TCR beta diversity than benign nodules.

No treatment had been received by any patient before thyroid surgery. The study retrospectively analysed patient clinical samples collected from about 2012 to 2019 using T-cell receptor beta sequencing. Specimen: adjacent normal tissue. Recombination connected TRBV7-2 to TRBJ2-3, and possibly TRBD2, on 5 matching bases. This clonotype was obtained from a female donor with papillary thyroid cancer or a benign thyroid nodule (not recorded which). Some clones in this sample may be carry-over from other donors' samples. The encoded CDR3 is CASSLAEATDTQYF. Here is the DNA: TGTGCCAGCAGCTTAGCGGAGGCAACAGATACGCAGTATTTT.